The 27 T cell receptor beta chains listed next were all sequenced from one sample in a study of blood T cells in healthy people across ages. The use of a sample-barcoded 5' primer and a J-beta primer mix characterized a second PCR of 7 to 11 cycles. TCRdb itself ran the 5' RACE reads through MiXCR, one entry per CDR3 protein. The sample carries 800,000 or so distinct CDR3 sequences, around 45% recorded once. The sequencing sample was made of blood. The receptors come from a man older than 75 in good health.

This clonotype has just a few counts. CDR3 coding DNA: TGTGCCAGCAGCTTAGAGGGCAGGGTGGAGACCCAGTACTTC. It codes for CASSLEGRVETQYF. The V and J genes are TRBV7-2 and TRBJ2-5; D may be TRBD1 (5 bases). V was shortened by 1 base and J by 5 bases, with 11 bases between the two germline ends. The CDR3 totals 14 residues. Germline assignment: CDR1 SGHTA and CDR2 FQGNSA.

This clonotype occurred many times. This sequence joins TRBV29-1 and TRBJ2-4, with unresolved D. The CDR3 contains 14 residues. Germline assignment: CDR1 SQVTM and CDR2 ANQGSEA. V gave up 5 bases and J gave up 5 bases, with 16 bases separating them. The CDR3 region is CSVLLPDLQNIQYF. The CDR3 DNA reads TGCAGCGTTCTGTTGCCCGATCTTCAAAACATTCAGTACTTC.

The genes are TRBV27 and TRBJ2-1; 9 bases align to TRBD2. J gave up 13 bases and V 0 bases, and 16 bases lay outside the gene matches. The CDR3 is 17 amino acids. Germline CDR1 reads MNHEY; CDR2 reads SMNVEV (reference sequence). The CDR3 DNA follows: TGTGCCAGCAGTTTATCTAGCGGGGGAGTACGTGCGGAGACCCAGTTCTTC. Translation gives CASSLSSGGVRAETQFF.

The rearrangement links TRBV18 to TRBJ1-5, with 9 bases that match TRBD1. The germline V gene has CDR1 KGHSH and CDR2 LQKENI. The CDR3 is made up of 15 amino acids. With 3 bases clipped from V and 5 bases from J, the junction kept 5 bases outside the gene matches. CDR3 region: CASSPGQGPHQPQHF. The DNA for the CDR3 is TGTGCCAGCTCACCGGGACAGGGCCCCCATCAGCCCCAGCATTTT.

This clonotype was picked up a small number of times. The chain uses TRBV7-2 and TRBJ2-3, with 8 nucleotides matching TRBD2. The germline V gene encodes CDR1 SGHTA and CDR2 FQGNSA. This CDR3 is 14 amino acids long. V dropped 8 bases and J dropped 4; count of bases not matched to a gene: 8. CDR3 sequence: CASEGGRRSDTQYF. CDR3 in DNA: TGTGCCAGCGAAGGCGGGAGGCGGTCAGATACGCAGTATTTT.

This clonotype was seen only a few times. The chain uses TRBV4-3 and TRBJ1-5; the D is unclear. Between the trimmed V and J ends, which lost 4 bases and 3 bases, there was a span of 13 bases. Germline CDR1 LGHNA, CDR2 YSLEER. The CDR3 runs 15 residues. The CDR3 loop reads CASSLNPGLNQPQHF. The DNA of the CDR3 is TGCGCCAGCAGCCTTAATCCTGGACTCAATCAGCCCCAGCATTTT.

This clonotype was counted a few times. The chain carries TRBV18 and TRBJ1-5; D remains ambiguous. Per germline, CDR1 KGHSH and CDR2 LQKENI. The germline V and J ends were trimmed by 1 base and 7 bases, with 5 bases remaining between them. This CDR3 spans 12 amino acids. This chain's CDR3 is CASSPQGQPQHF. Here the CDR3 DNA reads TGTGCCAGCTCACCACAAGGGCAGCCCCAGCATTTT. The full variable domain, completed using reference TRBV18 and TRBJ1-5, is NAGVMQNPRHLVRRRGQEARLRCSPMKGHSHVYWYRQLPEEGLKFMVYLQKENIIDESGMPKERFSAEFPKEGPSILRIQQVVRGDSAAYFCASSPQGQPQHFGDGTRLSIL.

This clonotype was detected only a few times. This chain links TRBV9 with TRBJ2-1; TRBD2 aligns across 10 bases. V shed 3 bases, J shed 4 bases, and the junction held 7 bases outside the gene matches. Germline-derived CDR1 and CDR2 are SGDLS and YYNGEE. The length of the CDR3 is 16 residues. The CDR3 coding sequence is TGTGCCAGCAGCGGACAAAGACTAGCGGGTTACAATGAGCAGTTCTTC. The encoded protein is CASSGQRLAGYNEQFF.

This clonotype was seen many times. The V gene is TRBV20-1, the J gene TRBJ2-1; tentative D call: TRBD2 (6 bases). The CDR3 loop spans 14 amino acids. V lost 1 base and J 2 bases, leaving 9 bases between the germline ends. From germline, CDR1 is DFQATT and CDR2 SNEGSKA (reference sequence). Here the CDR3 reads CSARVLATYNEQFF. In DNA form, the CDR3 reads TGCAGTGCTAGAGTACTAGCAACCTACAATGAGCAGTTCTTC.

The genes are TRBV3-1 and TRBJ2-7; D is ambiguous. Germline-derived CDR1 and CDR2 are LGHDT and YNNKEL (reference sequence). The CDR3 covers 16 residues. The V gene lost 1 base and the J gene lost 7 bases, with 20 bases spanning the gap. The CDR3 sequence is CASSQGSSSPWDEQYF. DNA for the CDR3: TGTGCCAGCAGCCAAGGGAGTAGCAGCCCGTGGGATGAGCAGTACTTC.

The J gene is TRBJ2-1, the V gene TRBV20-1; D is unresolved. V shed 3 bases and J shed 0 bases, with 6 bases lying between them. Per germline, CDR1 DFQATT and CDR2 SNEGSKA (reference sequence). CDR3 length: 13 amino acids. CDR3 residues: CSASTVSYNEQFF. The CDR3 DNA sequence: TGCAGTGCTAGTACGGTCTCCTACAATGAGCAGTTCTTC.

The chain combines TRBV5-6 with TRBJ2-1; 9 nucleotides align to TRBD2. Germline lookup yields CDR1 SGHDT and CDR2 YYEEEE. V was clipped by 0 bases and J by 8 bases; unmatched bases: 6. The CDR3 totals 15 residues. CDR3 DNA sequence: TGTGCCAGCAGCTTGGCGGGACTAGCCCCAGATGAGCAGTTCTTC. Residues: CASSLAGLAPDEQFF.

The chain combines TRBV30 with TRBJ2-5, with D possibly TRBD1 on 5 matching bases. The CDR3 contains 13 residues. Trimming stripped 4 bases from V and 5 bases from J, with 14 bases between. Germline V CDR1 and CDR2: GTSNPN, SVGIG (reference sequence). CDR3: CAWIMGPGETQYF. DNA of the CDR3: TGTGCCTGGATAATGGGTCCAGGGGAGACCCAGTACTTC.

This chain connects TRBV11-2 to TRBJ2-1; 11 bases map to TRBD2. This CDR3 region has 17 residues. The germline V gene has CDR1 SGHAT and CDR2 FQNNGV. Losses at the gene ends were 1 base for V and 6 bases for J; bases not matched to a gene: 8. The CDR3 is CASSLGQLAGVFNEQFF. As DNA, the CDR3 is TGTGCCAGCAGCTTAGGACAACTAGCGGGAGTGTTCAATGAGCAGTTCTTC.

A few counts support this clonotype. The chain carries TRBV6-1 and TRBJ2-7; 7 positions agree with TRBD2. CDR1 MNHNS and CDR2 SASEGT come from the germline V gene. This CDR3 comprises 15 residues. J lost 0 bases, V lost 6 bases, and 8 bases had no gene match. CDR3 bases: TGTGCCAGCAGCCCTACTAGCGTAACCTCCTACGAGCAGTACTTC. It yields the protein CASSPTSVTSYEQYF.

This clonotype was detected a few times. This chain links TRBV7-8 with TRBJ1-1; no firm D call. The length of the CDR3 is 14 residues. Trimming pared 3 bases from V and 5 bases from J, leaving 13 bases between. In germline, CDR1 is SGHVS, CDR2 FQNEAQ. This CDR3 is CASSFTGLMTEAFF. The CDR3 nucleotides read TGTGCCAGCAGCTTCACGGGGTTGATGACTGAAGCTTTCTTT. The full variable domain, rest sourced from reference TRBV7-8 and TRBJ1-1, is GAGVSQSPRYKVAKRGQDVALRCDPISGHVSLFWYQQALGQGPEFLTYFQNEAQLDKSGLPSDRFFAERPEGSVSTLKIQRTQQEDSAVYLCASSFTGLMTEAFFGQGTRLTVV.

This clonotype has a handful of counts. The V call is TRBV5-1, the J call TRBJ1-5; D is unresolved. Germline lookup yields CDR1 SGHRS and CDR2 YFSETQ. Trimming stripped 0 bases from V and 4 bases from J, with 5 bases between. The CDR3 is made up of 13 amino acids. The CDR3 DNA reads as TGCGCCAGCAGCTTGGACCAAAATCAGCCCCAGCATTTT. Its protein is CASSLDQNQPQHF.

This clonotype has just one count. A read error may be the cause here, since a much bigger clone is one base away. The chain joins TRBV5-1 to TRBJ2-1; D tentatively reads TRBD1 or TRBD2 (5 bases each). Germline lookup yields CDR1 SGHRS and CDR2 YFSETQ. Trimming removed 4 bases at V and 5 bases at J, with 13 bases between. The CDR3 is 14 residues long. CDR3 nucleotide sequence: TGCGCCAGCAGCCTCCGGGACGGGCACAATGAGCAGTTCTTC. Translation: CASSLRDGHNEQFF.

This clonotype has more than one count but fewer than ten. The chain links TRBV2 to TRBJ1-2; D is possibly TRBD1 (5 bases). This CDR3 contains 13 residues. Trimming took off 5 bases at V and 4 bases at J, with 11 bases between the two ends. Germline CDR1 is SNHLY and CDR2 is FYNNEI. The CDR3 loop is CASSKDTIYGYTF. In DNA, the CDR3 is TGTGCCAGCAGTAAGGACACGATCTATGGCTACACCTTC.

This clonotype was found a few times. The chain combines TRBV12-3 or TRBV12-4 with TRBJ2-6; D is ambiguous. The CDR3 sequence is 13 residues long. The ends were cut back, 6 bases at V and 4 bases at J, with 7 bases in the middle. CDR3 amino acids: CASRYSGANVLTF. The DNA for the CDR3 is TGTGCCAGCAGGTACTCCGGGGCCAACGTCCTGACTTTC.

The chain carries TRBV7-9 and TRBJ2-4, with no clear D. This CDR3 spans 13 amino acids. V was clipped by 3 bases and J by 10 bases, with 13 bases between them. Germline CDR1 reads SEHNR; CDR2 reads FQNEAQ (reference sequence). The CDR3 DNA reads TGTGCCAGCAGCTTCGCACTAATTGATATTCAGTACTTC. Its protein is CASSFALIDIQYF.

The V gene is TRBV5-6, the J gene TRBJ1-3; weak D call: TRBD1 (5 bases). CDR1 is SGHDT, CDR2 YYEEEE, per germline. CDR3 length equals 15 residues. Trimming took 0 bases from V and 8 from J, leaving 15 bases between them. Here the CDR3 reads CASSLGYRTEDTIYF. Written as DNA, the CDR3 is TGTGCCAGCAGCTTGGGGTACAGGACGGAAGACACCATATATTTT.

This clonotype was counted between two and nine times. The chain links TRBV20-1 to TRBJ2-1, with TRBD2 as a possible D gene (6 bases). The germline CDR1 and CDR2 sequences are DFQATT and SNEGSKA (reference sequence). The CDR3 has 13 amino acids. With 3 bases removed from V and 6 bases from J, the gap between germline ends came to 12 bases. The CDR3 region is CSASGSWANEQFF. The DNA of the CDR3 is TGCAGTGCTAGCGGGAGTTGGGCCAATGAGCAGTTCTTC.

This clonotype has a handful of counts. This chain uses TRBV20-1 with TRBJ1-6, with no clear D. Per the germline V gene, CDR1 is DFQATT and CDR2 is SNEGSKA (reference sequence). The CDR3 is 13 residues long. V shed 1 base and J shed 14 bases, with 15 bases lying between them. Here the CDR3 DNA reads TGCAGTGCTAGAGGCAGGCGACTCGATTCCCTCCACTTT. This encodes CSARGRRLDSLHF.

The chain uses TRBV7-2 and TRBJ2-5, with 10 bases lining up with TRBD2. CDR1 and CDR2 from the germline V gene are SGHTA and FQGNSA. The ends lost 0 bases at V and 11 bases at J; junction bases unmatched: 15. The CDR3 totals 17 residues. The CDR3 DNA reads TGTGCCAGCAGCTTAGCGCGGCTAGCGGGAGTGGTGAATGAGCAGTACTTC. It is translated as CASSLARLAGVVNEQYF.

This clonotype came up a few times. The chain recombines TRBV2 with TRBJ2-3, with D maybe TRBD2 (5 bases). The CDR3 is 15 residues long. With 1 base removed from V and 10 bases from J, the gap between germline ends came to 18 bases. Germline assignment: CDR1 SNHLY and CDR2 FYNNEI. CDR3 amino acids: CASSEVRGGERAQYF. For the CDR3, the DNA is TGTGCCAGCAGTGAAGTCCGGGGTGGGGAGCGTGCGCAGTATTTT.

This clonotype showed up just a few times. The genes are TRBV20-1 and TRBJ1-2; D is ambiguous. The CDR3 extends over 12 amino acids. CDR1 DFQATT and CDR2 SNEGSKA come from the germline V gene (reference sequence). Trimming cost V 5 bases and J 0 bases, with 7 bases left between them. The CDR3 sequence: CSAHSPNYGYTF. The DNA for the CDR3 is TGCAGTGCTCACAGTCCTAACTATGGCTACACCTTC.